The 10 T cell receptor beta chains in this list originate from one sample, sequenced in a study of siplizumab effects on memory and regulatory T cells. Libraries were prepared by immunoSEQ multiplex PCR; TCRdb keeps only in-frame clonotypes and omits some of them. The table lists 100,000 or so clones, just over 90% of them singletons. The sequenced sample consisted of non-Treg CD4+ T cells sorted from blood. These TCRs come from a human donor in good health.

The chain has TRBV11-1 and TRBJ1-1; tentatively, D is TRBD1 (6 bases). This CDR3 is 14 amino acids long. Germline V gives CDR1 SGHAT, CDR2 FQDESV (reference sequence). Trimming cost V 5 bases and J 2 bases, with 12 bases left between them. As DNA, the CDR3 is TGTGCCAGCAGCCTCAGACAGGCCAACACTGAAGCTTTCTTT. This translates into CASSLRQANTEAFF.

The chain has TRBV5-4 and TRBJ1-6; D perhaps matches TRBD1 (5 bases). Trimming removed 2 bases at V and 11 bases at J, with 14 bases between. The CDR3 is 14 residues long. The V gene's germline CDR1 is SGHNT and CDR2 YYREEE (reference sequence). DNA of the CDR3: TGTGCCAGCAGCTTCGTGGGGCAGGTAGCACCCCTCCACTTT. Translating it yields CASSFVGQVAPLHF.

This clone was observed a single time. The conserved final phenylalanine or tryptophan is absent from the CDR3, which likely points to a read error. The rearrangement uses TRBV7-8 and TRBJ1-2; no definite D call. CDR1 is SGHVS and CDR2 is FQNEAQ in the germline V gene. The V and J ends lost 1 base and 7 bases respectively, with 10 bases between them. CDR3 length equals 13 residues. DNA for the CDR3: TGTGCCAGCAGCTTAGATGGGATCGGTGGCTACACCTCC. Encoded protein: CASSLDGIGGYTS.

The chain recombines TRBV15 with TRBJ1-4; D call uncertain. The V gene's germline CDR1 is LNHNV and CDR2 YYDKDF (reference sequence). Trimming stripped 0 bases from V and 4 bases from J, with 6 bases between. This CDR3 has 14 residues. The CDR3 DNA reads as TGTGCCACCAGCAGAGACGGCTATAATGAAAAACTGTTTTTT. This encodes CATSRDGYNEKLFF.

The chain has TRBV6-5 and TRBJ2-3; either TRBD1 or TRBD2 may supply D (5 bases each). This CDR3 comprises 14 residues. Trimming pared 5 bases from V and 0 bases from J, leaving 9 bases between. Germline V gives CDR1 MNHEY, CDR2 SVGAGI. For the CDR3, the DNA is TGTGCCAGCAGTACCCGGGACAGCACAGATACGCAGTATTTT. It translates to CASSTRDSTDTQYF.

This chain connects TRBV7-3 to TRBJ2-3; possible D gene TRBD1, 6 bases. The CDR3 is 16 amino acids. Germline-derived CDR1 and CDR2 are SGHTA and FQGTGA. The V and J ends lost 5 bases and 0 bases respectively, with 15 bases between them. The CDR3 spells CASSQVRGFSTDTQYF. DNA for the CDR3: TGTGCCAGCAGCCAGGTGAGGGGGTTTAGCACAGATACGCAGTATTTT. Looking up the rest from reference TRBV7-3 and TRBJ2-3 gives the full variable domain: GAGVSQTPSNKVTEKGKYVELRCDPISGHTALYWYRQSLGQGPEFLIYFQGTGAADDSGLPNDRFFAVRPEGSVSTLKIQRTERGDSAVYLCASSQVRGFSTDTQYFGPGTRLTVL.

V is TRBV11-2 and J is TRBJ2-3; D remains ambiguous. Germline loops: CDR1 SGHAT, CDR2 FQNNGV. V lost 5 bases and J 2 bases, leaving 17 bases between the germline ends. This CDR3 has 16 residues. CDR3 amino acids: CASSNGAMPNTDTQYF. Written as DNA, the CDR3 is TGTGCCAGCAGCAACGGCGCTATGCCAAACACAGATACGCAGTATTTT.

V gene TRBV4-2 combines with J gene TRBJ2-1; TRBD2 aligns across 9 bases. Germline V gene data show CDR1 as LGHNA and CDR2 as YNFKEQ. The CDR3 has 17 amino acids. Trimming took 4 bases from V and 2 from J; bases not matched to a gene: 9. Here the CDR3 DNA reads TGTGCCAGCAGCCCGCGACGAGCTAGCGGGGCCTACAATGAGCAGTTCTTC. Residues: CASSPRRASGAYNEQFF.

This clone was seen once. The rearrangement links TRBV5-1 to TRBJ2-3, with TRBD2 identical over 9 bases. Per germline, CDR1 SGHRS and CDR2 YFSETQ. Unmatched junction bases numbered 6, after V lost 6 bases and J lost 4 bases. This CDR3 has 14 amino acids. CDR3 residues: CASTRGGASDTQYF. CDR3 DNA sequence: TGCGCCAGCACTCGCGGGGGGGCCTCAGATACGCAGTATTTT.

Here the CDR3 DNA reads TGCGCCAGCAGCCCGGGGGGGATGGCCAAAAACATTCAGTACTTC. Protein: CASSPGGMAKNIQYF. The J gene is TRBJ2-4, the V gene TRBV5-1; 8 bases fit TRBD2. CDR3 length equals 15 residues. V was clipped by 4 bases and J by 1 base; unmatched bases: 4. Germline CDR1 reads SGHRS; CDR2 reads YFSETQ.